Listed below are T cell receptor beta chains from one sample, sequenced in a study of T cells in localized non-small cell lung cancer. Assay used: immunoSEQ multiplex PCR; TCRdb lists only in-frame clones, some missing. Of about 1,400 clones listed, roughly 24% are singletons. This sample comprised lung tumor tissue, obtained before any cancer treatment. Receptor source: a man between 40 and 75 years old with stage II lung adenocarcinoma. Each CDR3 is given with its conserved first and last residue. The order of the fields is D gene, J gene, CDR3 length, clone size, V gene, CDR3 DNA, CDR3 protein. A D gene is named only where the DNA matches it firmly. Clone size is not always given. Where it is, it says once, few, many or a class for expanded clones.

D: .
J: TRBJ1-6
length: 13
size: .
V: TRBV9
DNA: TGTGCCAGCAGTGAAATCCTACAATCACCCCTCCACTTT
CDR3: CASSEILQSPLHF

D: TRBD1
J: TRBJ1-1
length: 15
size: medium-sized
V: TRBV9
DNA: TGTGCCAGCAGCGTAACAGGGGGCGAGAACACTGAAGCTTTCTTT
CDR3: CASSVTGGENTEAFF

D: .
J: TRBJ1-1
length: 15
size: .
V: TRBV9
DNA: TGTGCCAGCAGTGGTAACAGGGTAGGCGACACTGAAGCTTTCTTT
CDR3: CASSGNRVGDTEAFF

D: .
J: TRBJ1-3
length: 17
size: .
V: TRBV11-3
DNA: TGTGCCAGCAGCCGAACCCTCCGGGCGCTCTCTGGAAACACCATATATTTT
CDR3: CASSRTLRALSGNTIYF

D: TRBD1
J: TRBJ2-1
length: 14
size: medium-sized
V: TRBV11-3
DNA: TGTGCCAGCAGCTTAGGGGACAGGGCTGATGAGCAGTTCTTC
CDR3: CASSLGDRADEQFF

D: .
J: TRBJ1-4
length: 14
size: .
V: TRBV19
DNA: TGTGCCAGTAGTATGGGTCCCAGGTCTGAAAAACTGTTTTTT
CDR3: CASSMGPRSEKLFF

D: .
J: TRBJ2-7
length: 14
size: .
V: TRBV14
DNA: TGTGCCAGCAGCCAGGCATCTAACTCCTACGAGCAGTACTTC
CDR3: CASSQASNSYEQYF

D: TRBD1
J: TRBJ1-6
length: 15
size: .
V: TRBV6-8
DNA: TGTGCCAGCAGTTTAGGACAGGGTTATAGATCACCCCTCCACTTT
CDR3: CASSLGQGYRSPLHF

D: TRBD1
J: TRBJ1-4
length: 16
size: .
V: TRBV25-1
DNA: TGTGCCAGCAGTGATTCCATGACAGGGATGAATGAAAAACTGTTTTTT
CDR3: CASSDSMTGMNEKLFF

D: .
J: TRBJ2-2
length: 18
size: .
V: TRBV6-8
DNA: TGTGCCAGCAGTTACTCGTTTCTAGGGCTGGGGAACACCGGGGAGCTGTTTTTT
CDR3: CASSYSFLGLGNTGELFF

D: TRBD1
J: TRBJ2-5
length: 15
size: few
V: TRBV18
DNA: TGTGCCAGCTCATCCAGGACAGGGACTCAAGAGACCCAGTACTTC
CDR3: CASSSRTGTQETQYF

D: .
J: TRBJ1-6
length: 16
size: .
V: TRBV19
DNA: TGTGCCAGTACGCCCGATTGGAGCTCCTATAATTCACCCCTCCACTTT
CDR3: CASTPDWSSYNSPLHF

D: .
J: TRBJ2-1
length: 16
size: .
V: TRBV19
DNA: TGTGCCAGTAGTATTGGGGGTAGTAGCTCCTACAATGAGCAGTTCTTC
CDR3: CASSIGGSSSYNEQFF

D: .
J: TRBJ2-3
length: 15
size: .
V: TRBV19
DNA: TGTGCCAGTAGTATGGGCAGGGAGACCACAGATACGCAGTATTTT
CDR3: CASSMGRETTDTQYF

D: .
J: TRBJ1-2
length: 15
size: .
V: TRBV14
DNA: TGTGCCAGCAGCCAAGGGGGGTCTTCCCACTATGGCTACACCTTC
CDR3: CASSQGGSSHYGYTF

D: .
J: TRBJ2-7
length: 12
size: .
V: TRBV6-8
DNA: TGTGCCAGCAGTATCCGCCCCTACGAGCAGTACTTC
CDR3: CASSIRPYEQYF

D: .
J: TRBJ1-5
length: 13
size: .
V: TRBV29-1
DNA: TGCAGCGTTGGGGACCTTGGAGATCAGCCCCAGCATTTT
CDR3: CSVGDLGDQPQHF

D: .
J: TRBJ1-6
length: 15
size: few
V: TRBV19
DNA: TGTGCCAGTAGTCCCAGACAGTCAGTTAATTCACCCCTCCACTTT
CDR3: CASSPRQSVNSPLHF

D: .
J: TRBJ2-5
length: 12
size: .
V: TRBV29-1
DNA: TGCAGCGTTGCGAGAGGGAGGGAGACCCAGTACTTC
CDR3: CSVARGRETQYF

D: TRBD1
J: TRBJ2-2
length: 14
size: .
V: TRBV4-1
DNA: TGCGCCAGCAGCCCCCGACAGGGGCCCGGGGAGCTGTTTTTT
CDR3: CASSPRQGPGELFF

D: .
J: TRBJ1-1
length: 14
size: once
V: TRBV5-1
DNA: TGCGCCAGCAGGGTTAGGACGGACCTCACTGAAGCTTTCTTT
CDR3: CASRVRTDLTEAFF

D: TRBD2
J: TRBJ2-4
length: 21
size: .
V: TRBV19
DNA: TGTGCCAGTAGTGCCCGACTAGCGGGGGTGCCCCTCAGTGAGGCCAAAAACATTCAGTACTTC
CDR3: CASSARLAGVPLSEAKNIQYF

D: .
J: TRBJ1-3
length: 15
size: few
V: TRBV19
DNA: TGTGCCAGTAGTGATCAGGGTCCCGCTGGAAACACCATATATTTT
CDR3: CASSDQGPAGNTIYF

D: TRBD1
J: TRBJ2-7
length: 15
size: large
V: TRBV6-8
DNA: TGTGCCAGCAGTCCTAGGACAGGGGGATACTACGAGCAGTACTTC
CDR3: CASSPRTGGYYEQYF

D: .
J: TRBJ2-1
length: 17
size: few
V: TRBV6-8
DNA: TGTGCCAGCAGTTTGGACCCTAGGACTTTCGCCTACAATGAGCAGTTCTTC
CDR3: CASSLDPRTFAYNEQFF

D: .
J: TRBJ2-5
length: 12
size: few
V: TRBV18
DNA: TGTGCCAGCTCACAGGGGGAAGAGACCCAGTACTTC
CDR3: CASSQGEETQYF

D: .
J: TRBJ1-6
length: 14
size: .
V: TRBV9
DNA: TGTGCCAGCAGTGGGGGGAGGCTTCGATCACCCCTCCACTTT
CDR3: CASSGGRLRSPLHF

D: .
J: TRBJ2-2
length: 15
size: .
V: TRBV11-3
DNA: TGTGCCAGCAGTTCAAGCCGGGACCCCACCGGGGAGCTGTTTTTT
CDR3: CASSSSRDPTGELFF

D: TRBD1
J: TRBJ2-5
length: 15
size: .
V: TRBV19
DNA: TGTGCCAGTAGTATATCAGGGGGCATGCAAGAGACCCAGTACTTC
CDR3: CASSISGGMQETQYF

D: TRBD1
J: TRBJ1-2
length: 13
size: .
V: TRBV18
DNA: TGTGCCAGCTCACGGACAGGGGAGGATGGCTACACCTTC
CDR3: CASSRTGEDGYTF

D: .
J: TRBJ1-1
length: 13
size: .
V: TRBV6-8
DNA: TGTGCCAGCAGGGAAGGCCCGAACACTGAAGCTTTCTTT
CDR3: CASREGPNTEAFF

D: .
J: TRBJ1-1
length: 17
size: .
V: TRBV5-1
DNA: TGCGCCAGCAGCTTGTCTGGGCAGGGTTCCTGGGGGACTGAAGCTTTCTTT
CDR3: CASSLSGQGSWGTEAFF

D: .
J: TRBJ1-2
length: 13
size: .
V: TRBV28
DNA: TGTGCCAGCAGCCTCGCGGGGGGCGGAAGGTACACCTTC
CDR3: CASSLAGGGRYTF

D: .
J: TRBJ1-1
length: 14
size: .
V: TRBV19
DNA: TGTGCCAGTAGTCCGATCGACAGGCTCGCTGAAGCTTTCTTT
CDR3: CASSPIDRLAEAFF

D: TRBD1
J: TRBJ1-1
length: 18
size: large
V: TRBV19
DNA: TGTGCCAGTAGCCCTGGGGGCGGACAGGGGCTCATGAACACTGAAGCTTTCTTT
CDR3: CASSPGGGQGLMNTEAFF

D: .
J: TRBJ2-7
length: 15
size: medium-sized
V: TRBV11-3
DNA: TGTGCCAGCAGCTTAGTGACGACGGGCGGATACGAGCAGTACTTC
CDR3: CASSLVTTGGYEQYF

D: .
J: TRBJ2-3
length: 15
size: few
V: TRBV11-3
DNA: TGTGCCAGCAGCTTACGAGGGGGGACCACAGATACGCAGTATTTT
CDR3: CASSLRGGTTDTQYF

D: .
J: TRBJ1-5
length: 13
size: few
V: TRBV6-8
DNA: TGTGCCAGCAGCTCTTCAACGGGACAGCCCCAGCATTTT
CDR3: CASSSSTGQPQHF

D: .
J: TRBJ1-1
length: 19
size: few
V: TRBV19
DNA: TGTGCCAGTAGTATTAAAGGGTATCGTGGCCCCTCGGCTAACACTGAAGCTTTCTTT
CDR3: CASSIKGYRGPSANTEAFF

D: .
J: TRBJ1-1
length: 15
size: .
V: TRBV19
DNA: TGTGCCAGTAGTATGACTATGACTGTGAACATTGAAGCTTTCTTT
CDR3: CASSMTMTVNIEAFF

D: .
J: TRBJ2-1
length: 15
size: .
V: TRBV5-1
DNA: TGCGCCAGCAGCTTAGTAGTGGGGGAGGAGAATGAGCAGTTCTTC
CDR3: CASSLVVGEENEQFF

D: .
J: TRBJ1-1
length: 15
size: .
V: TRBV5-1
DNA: TGCGCCAGCAGCTTTAGTGTAAGCCGGGGGACTGAAGCTTTCTTT
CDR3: CASSFSVSRGTEAFF

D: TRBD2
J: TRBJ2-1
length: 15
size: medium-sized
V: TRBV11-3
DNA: TGTGCCAGCAGCTCGGGACTAGCGGGGGTCAATGAGCAGTTCTTC
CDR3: CASSSGLAGVNEQFF

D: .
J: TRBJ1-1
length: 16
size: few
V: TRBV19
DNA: TGTGCCAGTAGTACCCTTTCTACGGCCAGGAACACTGAAGCTTTCTTT
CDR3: CASSTLSTARNTEAFF

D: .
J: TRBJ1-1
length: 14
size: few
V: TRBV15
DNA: TGTGCCACCCAACGGAACACCGTGAACACTGAAGCTTTCTTT
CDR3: CATQRNTVNTEAFF

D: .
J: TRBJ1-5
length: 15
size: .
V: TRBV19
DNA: TGTGCCAGTAGTATAAGGCAGGGAGGCGATCAGCCCCAGCATTTT
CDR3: CASSIRQGGDQPQHF

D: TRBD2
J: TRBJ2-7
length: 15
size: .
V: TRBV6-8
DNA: TGTGCCAGCAGTTCAAGCGGGGGCCCGCCCTACGAGCAGTACTTC
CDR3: CASSSSGGPPYEQYF

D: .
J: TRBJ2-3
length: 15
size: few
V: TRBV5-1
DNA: TGCGCCAGCAGCTTGGGCAGGGTAGGCACAGATACGCAGTATTTT
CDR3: CASSLGRVGTDTQYF

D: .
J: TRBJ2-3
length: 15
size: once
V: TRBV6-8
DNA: TGTGCCAGCAGCCCACCTGGACAGCGCACAGATACGCAGTATTTT
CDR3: CASSPPGQRTDTQYF

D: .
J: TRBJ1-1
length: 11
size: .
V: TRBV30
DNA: TGTGCCTGGAAGGCCAACGATGAAGCTTTCTTT
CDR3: CAWKANDEAFF

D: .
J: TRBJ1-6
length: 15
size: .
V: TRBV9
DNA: TGTGCCAGCACACCGGCGACGGGCGATAATTCACCCCTCCACTTT
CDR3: CASTPATGDNSPLHF

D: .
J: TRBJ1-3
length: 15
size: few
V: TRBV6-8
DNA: TGTGCCAGCAGATTGGACGGTCTCTCTGGAAACACCATATATTTT
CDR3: CASRLDGLSGNTIYF

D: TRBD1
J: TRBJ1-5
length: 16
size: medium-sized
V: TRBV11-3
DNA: TGTGCCAGCAGCCCGGGACAGGGAGATTGGGATCAGCCCCAGCATTTT
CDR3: CASSPGQGDWDQPQHF

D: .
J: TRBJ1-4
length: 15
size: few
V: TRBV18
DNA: TGTGCCAGCTCACCACGGGGGGAAACTAATGAAAAACTGTTTTTT
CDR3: CASSPRGETNEKLFF

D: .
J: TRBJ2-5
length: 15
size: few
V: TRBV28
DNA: TGTGCCAGCAGTGTACCCGGAGGCCCAAAGGGGACCCAGTACTTC
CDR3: CASSVPGGPKGTQYF

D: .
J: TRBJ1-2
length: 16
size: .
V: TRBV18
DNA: TGTGCCAGCTCACCGTCTTTCGGACTCACCAACTATGGCTACACCTTC
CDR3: CASSPSFGLTNYGYTF

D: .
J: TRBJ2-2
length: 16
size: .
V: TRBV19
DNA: TGTGCCAGTAGGCCCGGGACGTACGATAACACCGGGGAGCTGTTTTTT
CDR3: CASRPGTYDNTGELFF

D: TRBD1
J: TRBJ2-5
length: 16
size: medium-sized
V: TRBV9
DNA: TGTGCCAGCAGCGTAGCTGGGGCAGGGGGCTTGGAGACCCAGTACTTC
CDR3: CASSVAGAGGLETQYF

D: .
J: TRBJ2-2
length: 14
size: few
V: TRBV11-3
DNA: TGTGCCAGCAGCTTAATCGGAGGTACCGGGGAGCTGTTTTTT
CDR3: CASSLIGGTGELFF

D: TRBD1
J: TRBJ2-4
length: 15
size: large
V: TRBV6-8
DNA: TGTGCCAGCAGCACGACAGGGGGAGACTCAAACATTCAGTACTTC
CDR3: CASSTTGGDSNIQYF